What follows are 27 T cell receptor beta chains derived from one specimen sequenced in a study of T cell responses to AZD1222 COVID-19 vaccine. Repertoires were generated with immunoSEQ multiplex PCR, while TCRdb's copy carries only in-frame clones and drops some. The sample shows some 150,000 clones, 85% to 95% of them seen only once. Specimen: peripheral blood, collected on day 0 of AZD1222 vaccination. These receptors all come from an adult in good health.

The chain recombines TRBV12-3 or TRBV12-4 with TRBJ2-2, with a weak D call TRBD1 (6 bases). Trimming took 5 bases from V and 13 from J, leaving 17 bases between them. This CDR3 has 13 amino acids. This CDR3 is CASSRTNRVGLFF. CDR3 DNA: TGTGCCAGCAGTCGAACCAACAGGGTTGGGCTGTTTTTT.

This clone was observed once. The CDR3 reads CASSLGQDQPQHF. The DNA for the CDR3 is TGTGCCAGCAGCCTCGGACAGGATCAGCCCCAGCATTTT. This chain uses TRBV5-6 with TRBJ1-5; 7 bases line up with TRBD1. The length of the CDR3 is 13 residues. Per germline, CDR1 SGHDT and CDR2 YYEEEE. V shed 4 bases, J shed 5 bases, and the junction held 3 bases outside the gene matches.

This clone was detected once. The rearrangement joins TRBV11-2 to TRBJ1-4; D remains unclear. The CDR3 loop spans 16 amino acids. Germline V gene sequence: CDR1 SGHAT, CDR2 FQNNGV. V was clipped by 6 bases and J by 4 bases, with 18 bases between them. The CDR3 nucleotides are TGTGCCAGCAGTCCAAAAGCCCGTAGGGTTAATGAAAAACTGTTTTTT. Translating it yields CASSPKARRVNEKLFF.

The chain combines TRBV27 with TRBJ2-2; D possibly corresponds to TRBD2 (6 bases). Looked up from germline, CDR1 is MNHEY and CDR2 is SMNVEV (reference sequence). The CDR3 length is 13 residues. Trimming stripped 6 bases from V and 6 bases from J, with 11 bases between. The CDR3 here is CASRDTGAGELFF. The CDR3 DNA is TGTGCCAGCAGGGATACGGGAGCCGGGGAGCTGTTTTTT.

The rearrangement uses TRBV10-3 and TRBJ1-2, with D tentatively TRBD1 (6 bases). The CDR3 runs 15 residues. Germline V lookup: CDR1 ENHRY, CDR2 SYGVKD. Trimming took 4 bases from V and 4 from J, leaving 16 bases between them. This chain's CDR3 is CAISGSRQDFYGYTF. Here the CDR3 DNA reads TGTGCCATCAGTGGCTCCCGACAGGATTTCTATGGCTACACCTTC.

The chain links TRBV2 to TRBJ2-3, with D possibly being TRBD2 (5 bases). The ends were cut back, 8 bases at V and 3 bases at J, with 9 bases in the middle. CDR1 SNHLY and CDR2 FYNNEI come from the germline V gene. The CDR3 is 12 amino acids. Here the CDR3 reads CASERATDTQYF. In nucleotides, the CDR3 is TGTGCCAGCGAGAGGGCTACAGATACGCAGTATTTT.

This rearrangement joins TRBV5-1 to TRBJ2-5; TRBD1 is a possible D gene (6 bases). There are 13 residues in the CDR3. V gave up 6 bases and J gave up 10 bases, with 19 bases separating them. Germline V gives CDR1 SGHRS, CDR2 YFSETQ. This CDR3 reads CASNPGPEGGQYF. The CDR3 region has the DNA TGCGCCAGCAACCCGGGACCCGAAGGGGGCCAGTACTTC.

The CDR3 DNA reads as TGTGCCAGCAGACGCTCCGGGACTGCATCCTATGGCTACACCTTC. Its protein product is CASRRSGTASYGYTF. V is TRBV27 and J is TRBJ1-2; D is possibly TRBD1 (5 bases). The CDR3 has 15 amino acids. Germline values: CDR1 MNHEY, CDR2 SMNVEV (reference sequence). Trimming took off 6 bases at V and 4 bases at J, with 18 bases between the two ends.

This clone was found once. The J gene is TRBJ2-5, the V gene TRBV6-4; D call uncertain. Trimming cost V 6 bases and J 2 bases, with 4 bases left between them. Germline lookup yields CDR1 MRHNA and CDR2 SNTAGT. There are 11 residues in the CDR3. Here the CDR3 reads CASREQETQYF. CDR3 nucleotides: TGTGCCAGCAGGGAACAAGAGACCCAGTACTTC.

V gene TRBV7-8 combines with J gene TRBJ1-4, with 12 bases identical to TRBD1. This CDR3 has 17 residues. Per germline, CDR1 SGHVS and CDR2 FQNEAQ. Trimming removed 3 bases from V and 7 bases from J; junction bases left unmatched: 9. This CDR3 is CASSFVPGQGAGEKLFF. CDR3 nucleotide sequence: TGTGCCAGCAGCTTCGTCCCGGGACAGGGGGCCGGTGAAAAACTGTTTTTT.

The V gene is TRBV4-1, the J gene TRBJ2-7; D is uncertain. Trimming removed 0 bases at V and 0 bases at J, with 9 bases between. CDR1 is MGHRA and CDR2 is YSYEKL in the germline V gene. This CDR3 contains 15 residues. CDR3 protein: CASSQEASPSYEQYF. CDR3 sequence (DNA): TGCGCCAGCAGCCAAGAAGCCTCCCCCTCCTACGAGCAGTACTTC.

This sequence joins TRBV4-2 and TRBJ2-1, with D unresolved. V was clipped by 1 base and J by 2 bases, with 9 bases between them. The CDR3 consists of 15 residues. CDR1 and CDR2 (germline): LGHNA, YNFKEQ. For the CDR3, the DNA is TGTGCCAGCAGCCAAGGAACAACCACCTACAATGAGCAGTTCTTC. It yields the protein CASSQGTTTYNEQFF.

The CDR3 loop is CASSQTGGSGELFF. The CDR3 DNA reads as TGTGCCAGCAGCCAAACAGGGGGGTCCGGGGAGCTGTTTTTT. The chain joins TRBV7-2 to TRBJ2-2; 8 nucleotides match TRBD1. This CDR3 is 14 amino acids long. CDR1 and CDR2 from the germline V gene are SGHTA and FQGNSA. J was trimmed by 6 bases and V by 5 bases; bases with no gene match: 5.

This chain joins TRBV5-1 and TRBJ2-2; the match to TRBD1 covers 12 bases. Germline CDR1 and CDR2: SGHRS and YFSETQ. Unmatched junction bases numbered 4, after V lost 1 base and J lost 3 bases. There are 17 residues in the CDR3. CDR3 sequence reads: CASSLWGQGADTGELFF. As DNA, the CDR3 is TGCGCCAGCAGCTTGTGGGGACAGGGGGCTGACACCGGGGAGCTGTTTTTT.

The rearrangement joins TRBV9 to TRBJ2-6; no definite D call. The CDR3 has 17 amino acids. The V and J ends lost 3 bases and 0 bases respectively, with 13 bases between them. Germline CDR1 is SGDLS and CDR2 is YYNGEE. The CDR3 DNA is TGTGCCAGCAGCGACTCAAACAGATTCTCTGGGGCCAACGTCCTGACTTTC. Its protein product is CASSDSNRFSGANVLTF.

The chain combines TRBV28 with TRBJ1-3; no clear D gene. CDR3 length: 16 amino acids. Germline V CDR1 and CDR2: MDHEN, SYDVKM. Trimming left V 2 bases short and J 1 base short, with 12 bases between. CDR3: CASSLSEGASGNTIYF. The CDR3 coding sequence is TGTGCCAGCAGTTTAAGCGAGGGAGCGTCTGGAAACACCATATATTTT.

Regarding this clone: The same CDR3 is also encoded by other DNA sequences in this sample. CDR3 in amino acids: CASSFGGTEAFF. The CDR3 DNA is TGTGCCAGCAGTTTCGGGGGTACTGAAGCTTTCTTT. This sequence joins TRBV28 and TRBJ1-1; D is perhaps TRBD1 (5 bases). The ends were cut back, 3 bases at V and 5 bases at J, with 7 bases in the middle. Germline lookup yields CDR1 MDHEN and CDR2 SYDVKM. This CDR3 is 12 amino acids long.

The chain joins TRBV5-1 to TRBJ1-1, with TRBD1 matching over 10 bases. The CDR3 consists of 13 residues. With 2 bases clipped from V and 14 bases from J, the junction kept 9 bases outside the gene matches. The germline V gene encodes CDR1 SGHRS and CDR2 YFSETQ. The CDR3 is CASSFGTGQGFFF. In DNA form, the CDR3 reads TGCGCCAGCAGCTTCGGGACGGGACAGGGGTTCTTCTTT.

The rearrangement links TRBV7-9 to TRBJ2-2, with 10 bases identical to TRBD1. Germline CDR1 SEHNR, CDR2 FQNEAQ (reference sequence). The CDR3 consists of 14 residues. V trimming: 5 bases; J trimming: 7 bases; junction bases outside the gene matches: 4. The chain's CDR3 is CASSGQGDNGELFF. The CDR3 nucleotides are TGTGCCAGCAGCGGACAGGGGGATAACGGGGAGCTGTTTTTT.

This clone showed up just a few times. The chain employs TRBV6-5 and TRBJ1-2; tentative D call: TRBD1 (5 bases). V was pared by 6 bases and J by 8 bases, with 19 bases between. This CDR3 spans 14 amino acids. Germline-derived CDR1 and CDR2 are MNHEY and SVGAGI. As DNA, the CDR3 is TGTGCCAGCAGCCTCCAGGGCCAGGGAGGCGGCTACACCTTC. Translated, it gives CASSLQGQGGGYTF.

The V and J genes are TRBV4-1 and TRBJ1-6, with D possibly matching TRBD1 (6 bases). The CDR3 has 13 residues. Per the germline V gene, CDR1 is MGHRA and CDR2 is YSYEKL. The V end lost 3 bases, the J end lost 9 bases, and 9 bases lay between the germline ends. CDR3 nucleotide sequence: TGCGCCAGCAGCCAGGACAGCCGTTCACCCCTCCACTTT. Protein sequence: CASSQDSRSPLHF.

The rearrangement links TRBV27 to TRBJ1-2; D gene ambiguous. This CDR3 is 13 amino acids long. The germline gives CDR1 MNHEY, CDR2 SMNVEV (reference sequence). Between the trimmed V and J ends, which lost 3 bases and 2 bases, there was a span of 7 bases. The CDR3 sequence is CASSFVGNYGYTF. The DNA for the CDR3 is TGTGCCAGCAGTTTTGTCGGAAACTATGGCTACACCTTC.

The table lists this clone with a few counts. The chain has TRBV7-8 and TRBJ1-1, with 7 bases that match TRBD1. V was pared by 4 bases and J by 5 bases, with 4 bases of the junction left unmatched. The length of the CDR3 is 13 residues. Germline V gene sequence: CDR1 SGHVS, CDR2 FQNEAQ. The CDR3 protein is CASSSQGGTEAFF. The CDR3 DNA reads TGTGCCAGCAGCTCCCAGGGGGGTACTGAAGCTTTCTTT.

For the CDR3, the DNA is TGTGCCAGCTCACCGAGCCGGGACAGGTCAACCTACGAGCAGTACTTC. Protein product: CASSPSRDRSTYEQYF. The chain has TRBV18 and TRBJ2-7; 8 bases are a match to TRBD1. This CDR3 has 16 residues. V was clipped by 3 bases and J by 2 bases; unmatched bases: 9. From germline, CDR1 is KGHSH and CDR2 LQKENI. Full variable domain (remainder filled in from reference TRBV18 and TRBJ2-7): NAGVMQNPRHLVRRRGQEARLRCSPMKGHSHVYWYRQLPEEGLKFMVYLQKENIIDESGMPKERFSAEFPKEGPSILRIQQVVRGDSAAYFCASSPSRDRSTYEQYFGPGTRLTVT.

The rearrangement joins TRBV2 to TRBJ2-5, with D possibly being TRBD1 (6 bases). Germline CDR1 SNHLY, CDR2 FYNNEI. The CDR3 covers 14 residues. V was pared by 2 bases and J by 2 bases, with 9 bases between. This chain's CDR3 is CASSERQGQETQYF. Written as DNA, the CDR3 is TGTGCCAGCAGTGAAAGGCAGGGGCAAGAGACCCAGTACTTC.

The V call is TRBV27, the J call TRBJ1-5, with D possibly being TRBD1 (5 bases). Between the trimmed V and J ends, which lost 5 bases and 1 base, there was a span of 15 bases. The CDR3 contains 16 residues. Germline lookup yields CDR1 MNHEY and CDR2 SMNVEV (reference sequence). CDR3 DNA sequence: TGTGCCAGCAGTCCCTATGGGGGGGAGAGCAATCAGCCCCAGCATTTT. Protein: CASSPYGGESNQPQHF.

The J gene is TRBJ1-2, the V gene TRBV3-1 (or the pseudogene TRBV3-2), with no clear D. The V gene lost 4 bases and the J gene lost 8 bases, with 17 bases spanning the gap. The length of the CDR3 is 14 residues. Germline loops: CDR1 LGHDT, CDR2 YNNKEL (reference sequence). The CDR3 is CASSPGPSGGGYTF. CDR3 sequence (DNA): TGTGCCAGCAGCCCCGGCCCCTCAGGTGGGGGCTACACCTTC.